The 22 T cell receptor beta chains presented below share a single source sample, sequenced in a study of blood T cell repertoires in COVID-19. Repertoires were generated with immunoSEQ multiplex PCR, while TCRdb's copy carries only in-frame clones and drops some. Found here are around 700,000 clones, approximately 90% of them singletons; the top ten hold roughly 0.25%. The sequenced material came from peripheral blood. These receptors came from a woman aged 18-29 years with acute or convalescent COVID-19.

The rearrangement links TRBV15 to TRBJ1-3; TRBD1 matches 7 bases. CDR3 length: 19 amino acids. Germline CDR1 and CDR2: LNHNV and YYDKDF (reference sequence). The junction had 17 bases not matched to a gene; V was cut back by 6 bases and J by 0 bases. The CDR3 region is CATRPWDSDNLPSGNTIYF. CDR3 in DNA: TGTGCCACCAGGCCCTGGGACAGCGATAACCTTCCCTCTGGAAACACCATATATTTT.

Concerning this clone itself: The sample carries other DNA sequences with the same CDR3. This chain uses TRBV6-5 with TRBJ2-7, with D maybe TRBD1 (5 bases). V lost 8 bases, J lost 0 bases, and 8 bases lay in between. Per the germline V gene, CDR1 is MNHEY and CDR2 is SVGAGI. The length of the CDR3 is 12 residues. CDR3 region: CASGQGSYEQYF. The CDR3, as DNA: TGTGCCAGCGGGCAGGGCTCCTACGAGCAGTACTTC.

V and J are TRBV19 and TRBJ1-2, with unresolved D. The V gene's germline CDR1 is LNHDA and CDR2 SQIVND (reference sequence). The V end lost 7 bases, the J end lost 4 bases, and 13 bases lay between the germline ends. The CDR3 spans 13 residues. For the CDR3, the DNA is TGTGCCAGTAACCCGAGGACTGTCTATGGCTACACCTTC. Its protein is CASNPRTVYGYTF.

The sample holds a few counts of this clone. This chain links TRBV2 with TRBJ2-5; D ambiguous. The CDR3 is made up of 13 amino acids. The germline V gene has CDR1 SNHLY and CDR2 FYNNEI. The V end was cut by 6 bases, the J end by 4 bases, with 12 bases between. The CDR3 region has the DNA TGTGCCAGCAGCGCCCACAGAAGAGAGACCCAGTACTTC. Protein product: CASSAHRRETQYF.

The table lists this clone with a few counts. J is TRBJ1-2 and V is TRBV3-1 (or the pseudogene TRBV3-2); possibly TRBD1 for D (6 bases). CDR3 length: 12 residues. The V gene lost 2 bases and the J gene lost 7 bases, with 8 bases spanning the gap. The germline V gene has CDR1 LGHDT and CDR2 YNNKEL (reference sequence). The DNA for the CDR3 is TGTGCCAGCAGCCAATTAGGGGGTGGCTACACCTTC. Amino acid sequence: CASSQLGGGYTF.

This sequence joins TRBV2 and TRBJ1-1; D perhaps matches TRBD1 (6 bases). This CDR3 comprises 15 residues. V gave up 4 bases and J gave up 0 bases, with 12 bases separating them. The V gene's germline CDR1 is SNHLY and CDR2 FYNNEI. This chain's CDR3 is CASSGARDMNTEAFF. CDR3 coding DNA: TGTGCCAGCAGTGGGGCACGGGACATGAACACTGAAGCTTTCTTT.

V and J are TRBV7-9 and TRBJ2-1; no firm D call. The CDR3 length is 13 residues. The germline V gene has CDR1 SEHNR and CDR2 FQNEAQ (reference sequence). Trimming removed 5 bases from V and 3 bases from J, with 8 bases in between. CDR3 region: CASSQKLYNEQFF. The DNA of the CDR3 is TGTGCCAGCAGCCAAAAGCTCTACAATGAGCAGTTCTTC. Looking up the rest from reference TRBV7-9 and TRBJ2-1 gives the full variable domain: DTGVSQNPRHKITKRGQNVTFRCDPISEHNRLYWYRQTLGQGPEFLTYFQNEAQLEKSRLLSDRFSAERPKGSFSTLEIQRTEQGDSAMYLCASSQKLYNEQFFGPGTRLTVL.

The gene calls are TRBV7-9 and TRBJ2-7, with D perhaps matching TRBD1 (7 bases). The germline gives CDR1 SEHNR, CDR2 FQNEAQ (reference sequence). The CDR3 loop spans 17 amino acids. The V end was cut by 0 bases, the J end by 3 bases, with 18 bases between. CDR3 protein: CASSLAAGQFGGYEQYF. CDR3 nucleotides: TGTGCCAGCAGCTTAGCTGCGGGACAGTTCGGCGGCTACGAGCAGTACTTC.

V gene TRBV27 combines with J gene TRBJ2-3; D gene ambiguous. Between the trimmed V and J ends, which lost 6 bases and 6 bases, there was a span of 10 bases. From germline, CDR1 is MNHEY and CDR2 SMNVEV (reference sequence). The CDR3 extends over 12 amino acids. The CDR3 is CASRSTGDTQYF. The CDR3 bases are TGTGCCAGCAGATCCACCGGGGATACGCAGTATTTT.

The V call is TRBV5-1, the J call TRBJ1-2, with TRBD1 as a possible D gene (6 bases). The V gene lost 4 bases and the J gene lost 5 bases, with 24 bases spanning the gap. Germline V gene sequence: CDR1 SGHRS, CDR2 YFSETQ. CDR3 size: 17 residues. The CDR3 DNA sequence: TGCGCCAGCAGCGAGTCGGCCCCCGGGACACCTCCTTATGGCTACACCTTC. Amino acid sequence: CASSESAPGTPPYGYTF.

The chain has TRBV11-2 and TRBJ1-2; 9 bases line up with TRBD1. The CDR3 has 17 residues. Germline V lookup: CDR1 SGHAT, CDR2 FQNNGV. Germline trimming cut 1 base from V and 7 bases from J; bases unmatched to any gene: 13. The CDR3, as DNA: TGTGCCAGCAGCTTAGTTTCAACAGGGGGCGGCGATTCTGGCTACACCTTC. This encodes CASSLVSTGGGDSGYTF.

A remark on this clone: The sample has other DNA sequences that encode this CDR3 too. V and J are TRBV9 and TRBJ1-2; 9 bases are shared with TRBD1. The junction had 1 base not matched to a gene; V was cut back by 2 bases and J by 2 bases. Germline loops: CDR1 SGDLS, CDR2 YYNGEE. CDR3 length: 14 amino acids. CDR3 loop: CASSVGQGNYGYTF. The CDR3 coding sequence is TGTGCCAGCAGCGTCGGACAGGGGAACTATGGCTACACCTTC.

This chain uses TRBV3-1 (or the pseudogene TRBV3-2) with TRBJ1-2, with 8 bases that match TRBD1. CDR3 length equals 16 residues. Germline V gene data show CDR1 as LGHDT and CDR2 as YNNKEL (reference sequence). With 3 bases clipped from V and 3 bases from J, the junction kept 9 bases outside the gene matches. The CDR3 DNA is TGTGCCAGCAGCCATTCGGGACAGGAGCAATACTATGGCTACACCTTC. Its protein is CASSHSGQEQYYGYTF.

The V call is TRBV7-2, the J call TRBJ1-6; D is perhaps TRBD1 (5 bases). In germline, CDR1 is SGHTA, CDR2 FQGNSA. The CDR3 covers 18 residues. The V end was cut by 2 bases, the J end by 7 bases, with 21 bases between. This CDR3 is CASSLRIRVGASNSPLHF. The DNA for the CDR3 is TGTGCCAGCAGCTTACGGATCAGGGTTGGGGCTTCAAATTCACCCCTCCACTTT.

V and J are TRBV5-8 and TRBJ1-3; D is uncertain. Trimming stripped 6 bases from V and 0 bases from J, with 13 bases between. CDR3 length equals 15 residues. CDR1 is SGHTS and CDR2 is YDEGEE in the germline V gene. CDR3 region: CASTPVHLSGNTIYF. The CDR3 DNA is TGTGCCAGCACCCCTGTACATCTCTCTGGAAACACCATATATTTT.

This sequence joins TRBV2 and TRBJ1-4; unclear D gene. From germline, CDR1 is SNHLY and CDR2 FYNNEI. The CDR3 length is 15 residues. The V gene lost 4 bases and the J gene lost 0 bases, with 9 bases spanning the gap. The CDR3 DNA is TGTGCCAGCAGTGGACTAACTGCAACTAATGAAAAACTGTTTTTT. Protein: CASSGLTATNEKLFF.

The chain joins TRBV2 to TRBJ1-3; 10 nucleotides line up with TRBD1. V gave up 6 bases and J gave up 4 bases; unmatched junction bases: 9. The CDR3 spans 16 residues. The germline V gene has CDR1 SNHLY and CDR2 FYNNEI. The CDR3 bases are TGTGCCAGCAGACTAACCGGGACAGGGGAAGGAAACACCATATATTTT. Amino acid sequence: CASRLTGTGEGNTIYF.

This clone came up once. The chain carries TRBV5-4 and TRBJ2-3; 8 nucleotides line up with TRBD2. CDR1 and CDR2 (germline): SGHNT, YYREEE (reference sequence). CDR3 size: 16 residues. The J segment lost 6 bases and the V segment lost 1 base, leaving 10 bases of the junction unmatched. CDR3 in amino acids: CASSLSGASGRDTQYF. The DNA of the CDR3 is TGTGCCAGCAGCTTGTCAGGAGCTAGCGGGCGGGATACGCAGTATTTT.

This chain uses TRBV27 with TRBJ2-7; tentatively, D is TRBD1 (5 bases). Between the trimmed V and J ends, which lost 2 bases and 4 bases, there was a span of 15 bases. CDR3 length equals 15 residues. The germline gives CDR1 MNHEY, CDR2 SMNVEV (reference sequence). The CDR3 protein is CASSLPGHAPYEQYF. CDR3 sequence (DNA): TGTGCCAGCAGTTTACCCGGACACGCGCCTTACGAGCAGTACTTC.

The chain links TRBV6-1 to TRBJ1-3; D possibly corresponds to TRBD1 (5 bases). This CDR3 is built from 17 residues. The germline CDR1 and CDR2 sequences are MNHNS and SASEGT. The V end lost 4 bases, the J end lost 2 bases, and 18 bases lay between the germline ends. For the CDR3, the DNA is TGTGCCAGCAGTGTCACGCGGGGCCCCAACCCTGGAAACACCATATATTTT. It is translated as CASSVTRGPNPGNTIYF.

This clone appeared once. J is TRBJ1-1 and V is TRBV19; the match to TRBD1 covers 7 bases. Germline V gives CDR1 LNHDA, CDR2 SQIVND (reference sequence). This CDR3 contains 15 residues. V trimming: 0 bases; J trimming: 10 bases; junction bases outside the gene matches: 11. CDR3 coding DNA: TGTGCCAGTAGTATAGAGCCCGGGACAGCGGGTGGAGCTTTCTTT. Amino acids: CASSIEPGTAGGAFF. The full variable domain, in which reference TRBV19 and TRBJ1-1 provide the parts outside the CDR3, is DGGITQSPKYLFRKEGQNVTLSCEQNLNHDAMYWYRQDPGQGLRLIYYSQIVNDFQKGDIAEGYSVSREKKESFPLTVTSAQKNPTAFYLCASSIEPGTAGGAFFGQGTRLTVV.

CDR3 in amino acids: CASKTGSDQPQHF. CDR3 in DNA: TGTGCCAGCAAGACAGGTTCAGATCAGCCCCAGCATTTT. The chain has TRBV21-1 and TRBJ1-5; the table's TRBD1 call for D was not verified on the DNA. TRBV21-1 is described as a pseudogene. The CDR3 is 13 residues long.